Listed here are 9 T cell receptor beta chains from one sample, sequenced in a study of long-term antiretroviral therapy in people with HIV (dated by TCRdb to 2021 to 2024). Sequencing of the TRB variable region was done with the immunoSEQ hsTCRB v3.0 assay at survey level resolution. The table was pulled from immuneACCESS by TCRdb, which kept in-frame rearrangements only. Such tables lose some clones; where checked, under half of the loss comes from unresolved V genes, and the rest has no known cause. This sample holds about 27,000 clones; roughly 85% were observed only once. In total, the top ten clones hold around 11% of the sample. This specimen consisted of unsorted PBMCs, obtained 0.8 years before starting antiretroviral therapy. The source of these receptors is a man aged 18 to 29 with HIV.

The gene calls are TRBV11-2 and TRBJ2-3; no clear D gene. The CDR3 loop spans 14 amino acids. CDR1 SGHAT and CDR2 FQNNGV come from the germline V gene. The V end was cut by 1 base, the J end by 2 bases, with 7 bases between. This CDR3 is CASSLAPFTDTQYF. Here the CDR3 DNA reads TGTGCCAGCAGCTTAGCCCCCTTCACAGATACGCAGTATTTT. The whole variable domain, filled in from reference TRBV11-2 and TRBJ2-3, reads EAGVAQSPRYKIIEKRQSVAFWCNPISGHATLYWYQQILGQGPKLLIQFQNNGVVDDSQLPKDRFSAERLKGVDSTLKIQPAKLEDSAVYLCASSLAPFTDTQYFGPGTRLTVL.

This clone has just a few counts. The chain couples TRBV20-1 to TRBJ1-3; no clear D. The germline gives CDR1 DFQATT, CDR2 SNEGSKA (reference sequence). This CDR3 spans 11 amino acids. The V and J ends lost 6 bases and 3 bases respectively, with 6 bases between them. CDR3 DNA sequence: TGCAGTGCGACGGATGGAAACACCATATATTTT. Translating gives CSATDGNTIYF.

The chain couples TRBV27 to TRBJ2-5; TRBD1 or TRBD2 may be the D gene (6 bases each). Germline CDR1 reads MNHEY; CDR2 reads SMNVEV (reference sequence). V shed 5 bases and J shed 6 bases, with 25 bases lying between them. The CDR3 consists of 17 residues. DNA of the CDR3: TGTGCCAGCAGTAGCCCAAGAGGGGGGCAAGTCGCGAAGACCCAGTACTTC. Protein: CASSSPRGGQVAKTQYF.

The chain employs TRBV9 and TRBJ2-1, with D perhaps TRBD2 (6 bases). This CDR3 has 16 amino acids. Germline V lookup: CDR1 SGDLS, CDR2 YYNGEE. Trimming stripped 6 bases from V and 7 bases from J, with 23 bases between. The CDR3 nucleotides are TGTGCCAGCACCCCTGCGGGGATACAGTCGGGGAATGAGCAGTTCTTC. As protein: CASTPAGIQSGNEQFF.

This clone was detected only once. The chain has TRBV7-8 and TRBJ2-2; 8 bases match TRBD1. Germline CDR1 SGHVS, CDR2 FQNEAQ. With V trimmed by 1 base and J by 4 bases, 8 bases remained unmatched. This CDR3 is built from 17 residues. The CDR3 protein is CASSLGSTGGITGELFF. For the CDR3, the DNA is TGTGCCAGCAGCTTAGGTTCCACAGGGGGGATCACCGGGGAGCTGTTTTTT. Looking up the rest from reference TRBV7-8 and TRBJ2-2 gives the full variable domain: GAGVSQSPRYKVAKRGQDVALRCDPISGHVSLFWYQQALGQGPEFLTYFQNEAQLDKSGLPSDRFFAERPEGSVSTLKIQRTQQEDSAVYLCASSLGSTGGITGELFFGEGSRLTVL.

V gene TRBV9 combines with J gene TRBJ2-2, with D possibly matching TRBD2 (5 bases). Germline CDR1 reads SGDLS; CDR2 reads YYNGEE. The CDR3 contains 17 residues. V shed 4 bases and J shed 1 base, with 17 bases lying between them. The DNA for the CDR3 is TGTGCCAGCAGCTACCGCCGTTCTAGCTTGAACACCGGGGAGCTGTTTTTT. Translating it yields CASSYRRSSLNTGELFF.

V is TRBV5-5 and J is TRBJ2-2; D unclear. The V gene's germline CDR1 is SGHKS and CDR2 YYEKEE (reference sequence). CDR3 length: 16 residues. Trimming stripped 0 bases from V and 3 bases from J, with 12 bases between. CDR3 residues: CASSLAVTAYTGELFF. The CDR3 bases are TGTGCCAGCAGCTTGGCCGTTACAGCCTACACCGGGGAGCTGTTTTTT. The full variable domain, in which reference TRBV5-5 and TRBJ2-2 provide the parts outside the CDR3, is DAGVTQSPTHLIKTRGQQVTLRCSPISGHKSVSWYQQVLGQGPQFIFQYYEKEERGRGNFPDRFSARQFPNYSSELNVNALLLGDSALYLCASSLAVTAYTGELFFGEGSRLTVL.

This chain joins TRBV18 and TRBJ2-2, with 11 bases lining up with TRBD1. V dropped 2 bases and J dropped 4; count of bases not matched to a gene: 3. This CDR3 contains 16 residues. Germline V gene lookup returns CDR1 KGHSH and CDR2 LQKENI. This chain's CDR3 is CASSPGTGGTTGELFF. CDR3 coding DNA: TGTGCCAGCTCACCAGGGACAGGGGGGACCACCGGGGAGCTGTTTTTT.

The V and J genes are TRBV7-9 and TRBJ1-3; TRBD1 might be the D (6 bases). CDR3 length: 15 amino acids. Trimming removed 1 base from V and 4 bases from J, with 11 bases in between. The V gene's germline CDR1 is SEHNR and CDR2 FQNEAQ (reference sequence). CDR3 sequence (DNA): TGTGCCAGCAGCTTAGTCGGGGGGCAAGGAAACACCATATATTTT. It specifies CASSLVGGQGNTIYF.